The following is a TCR beta chain sequence with its context. This entry belongs to a study of CD8 T cells in Susac syndrome. Sequencing of TCR beta was undertaken in CD8+ and CD4+ T cells derived from blood. In contrast to the negatively isolated CD8+ and CD4+ T cells, TEMRA cells were FACS-enriched. The authors reverse transcribed roughly 0.5 to 1 ug RNA with random hexamers. TCRdb re-called the immunoSEQ multiplex PCR reads through MiXCR, storing one row per CDR3 protein. The sample has 120,000 to 150,000 distinct CDR3 sequences; about 93% are singletons. The CDR3 extends over 13 amino acids. From germline, CDR1 is SQVTM and CDR2 ANQGSEA. The junction had 8 bases not matched to a gene; V was cut back by 4 bases and J by 6 bases.

The V and J genes are TRBV29-1 and TRBJ2-7; 8 positions agree with TRBD2. The sequencing input was CD8+ T cells from PBMCs. This sequence was found in a human donor in good health. This CDR3 reads CSVAGTSRSEQYF. DNA for the CDR3: TGCAGCGTTGCTGGGACTAGTCGGAGCGAGCAGTACTTC.